This T cell receptor beta chain emerged from a study of PD-L1 blockade in urothelial cancer. Germline V gives CDR1 ENHRY, CDR2 SYGVKD. The CDR3 has 14 amino acids. Time point reported: pretreatment peripheral blood. It was locally advanced or metastatic urothelial carcinoma that patients had. All patients handed over anywhere from 1 to 8 samples, pretreatment and on-treatment. Produced via immunoSEQ multiplex PCR; TCRdb's table is partial and in-frame only. This table holds approximately 86,000 clones, around four fifths found once. Broader study findings: Clones that were tumor-associated expanded more in the blood of durable-benefit patients at 3 weeks.

A remark on this clone: Its antigen is not known. At one end the junction does not follow the germline gene, possibly because of a read error.

Sequenced here: PBMCs, sampled around atezolizumab (anti-PD-L1) treatment. V is TRBV10-3 and J is TRBJ1-5; D remains ambiguous. This clonotype originated in a man aged 40-49 years with urothelial cancer. The CDR3 spells CASSGGIPNQPQHF. As DNA, the CDR3 is TGTGCCAGCAGTGGCGGTATCCCCAATCAGCCCCAGCATTTT.